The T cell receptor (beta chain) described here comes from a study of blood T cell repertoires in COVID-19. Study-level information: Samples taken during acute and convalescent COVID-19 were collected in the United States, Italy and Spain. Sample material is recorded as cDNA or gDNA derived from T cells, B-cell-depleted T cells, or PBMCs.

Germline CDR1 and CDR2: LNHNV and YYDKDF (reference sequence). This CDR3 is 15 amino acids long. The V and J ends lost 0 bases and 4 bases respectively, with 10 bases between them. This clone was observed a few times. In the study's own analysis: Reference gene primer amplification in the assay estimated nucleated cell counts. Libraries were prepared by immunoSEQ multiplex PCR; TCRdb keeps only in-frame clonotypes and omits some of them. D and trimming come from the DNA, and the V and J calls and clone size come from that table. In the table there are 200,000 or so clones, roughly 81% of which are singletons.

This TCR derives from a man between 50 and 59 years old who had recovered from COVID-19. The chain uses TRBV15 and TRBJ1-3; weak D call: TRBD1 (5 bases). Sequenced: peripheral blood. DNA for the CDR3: TGTGCCACCAGCAGAGACAGGGTCCGAGGAAACACCATATATTTT. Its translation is CATSRDRVRGNTIYF.